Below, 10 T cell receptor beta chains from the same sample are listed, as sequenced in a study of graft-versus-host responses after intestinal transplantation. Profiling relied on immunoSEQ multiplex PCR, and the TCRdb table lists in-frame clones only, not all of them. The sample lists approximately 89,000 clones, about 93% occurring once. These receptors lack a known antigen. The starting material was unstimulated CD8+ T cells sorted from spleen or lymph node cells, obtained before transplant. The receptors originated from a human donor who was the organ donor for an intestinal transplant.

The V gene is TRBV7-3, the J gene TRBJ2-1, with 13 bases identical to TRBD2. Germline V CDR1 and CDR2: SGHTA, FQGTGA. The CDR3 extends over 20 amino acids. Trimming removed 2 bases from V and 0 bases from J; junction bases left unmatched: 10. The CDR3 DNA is TGTGCCAGCAGCTTAGTGGCTGGACTAGCGGGGGTCAGCTCCTACAATGAGCAGTTCTTC. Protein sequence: CASSLVAGLAGVSSYNEQFF.

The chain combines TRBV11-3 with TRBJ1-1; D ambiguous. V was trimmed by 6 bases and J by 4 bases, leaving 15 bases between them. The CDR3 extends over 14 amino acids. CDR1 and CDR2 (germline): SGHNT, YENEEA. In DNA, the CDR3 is TGTGCCAGCAGGGAGAGGGTAAAATCCACTGAAGCTTTCTTT. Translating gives CASRERVKSTEAFF.

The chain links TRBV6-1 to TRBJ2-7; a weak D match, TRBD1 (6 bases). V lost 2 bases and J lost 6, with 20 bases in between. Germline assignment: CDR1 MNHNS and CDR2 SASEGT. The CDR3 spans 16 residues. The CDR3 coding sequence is TGTGCCAGCAGTGAACACGAACTGACAGGAACCGGCGAGCAGTACTTC. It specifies CASSEHELTGTGEQYF.

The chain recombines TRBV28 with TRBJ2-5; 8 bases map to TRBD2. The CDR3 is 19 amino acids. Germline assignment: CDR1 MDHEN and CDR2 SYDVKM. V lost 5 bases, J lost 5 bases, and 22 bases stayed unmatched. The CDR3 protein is CASSPREVIAGLGSETQYF. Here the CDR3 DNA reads TGTGCCAGCAGTCCCAGAGAAGTAATAGCGGGACTAGGTTCTGAGACCCAGTACTTC. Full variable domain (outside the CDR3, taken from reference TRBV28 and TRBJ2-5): DVKVTQSSRYLVKRTGEKVFLECVQDMDHENMFWYRQDPGLGLRLIYFSYDVKMKEKGDIPEGYSVSREKKERFSLILESASTNQTSMYLCASSPREVIAGLGSETQYFGPGTRLLVL.

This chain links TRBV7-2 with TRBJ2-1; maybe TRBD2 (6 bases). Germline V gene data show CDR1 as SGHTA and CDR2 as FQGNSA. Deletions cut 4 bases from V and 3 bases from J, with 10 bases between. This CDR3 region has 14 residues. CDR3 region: CASSSEGVYNEQFF. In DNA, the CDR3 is TGTGCCAGCAGCTCGGAGGGCGTCTACAATGAGCAGTTCTTC.

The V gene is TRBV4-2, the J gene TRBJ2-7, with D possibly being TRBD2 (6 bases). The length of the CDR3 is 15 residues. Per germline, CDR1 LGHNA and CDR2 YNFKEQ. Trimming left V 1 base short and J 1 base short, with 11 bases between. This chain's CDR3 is CASSQVAGPSYEQYF. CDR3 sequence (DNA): TGTGCCAGCAGCCAAGTGGCGGGGCCGTCCTACGAGCAGTACTTC.

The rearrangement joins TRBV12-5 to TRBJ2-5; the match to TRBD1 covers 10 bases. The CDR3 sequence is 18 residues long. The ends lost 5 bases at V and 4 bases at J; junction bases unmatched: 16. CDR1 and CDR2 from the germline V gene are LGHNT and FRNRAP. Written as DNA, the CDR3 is TGTGCTAGTGGTACTCAGACAGGGGGCAAGCTAAGGGCAGAGACCCAGTACTTC. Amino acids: CASGTQTGGKLRAETQYF.

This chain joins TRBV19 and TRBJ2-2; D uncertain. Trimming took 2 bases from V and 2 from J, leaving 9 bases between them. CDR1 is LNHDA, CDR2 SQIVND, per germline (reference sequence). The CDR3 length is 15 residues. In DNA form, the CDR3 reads TGTGCCAGTAGTATATGGTCAGGTAACACCGGGGAGCTGTTTTTT. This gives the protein CASSIWSGNTGELFF.

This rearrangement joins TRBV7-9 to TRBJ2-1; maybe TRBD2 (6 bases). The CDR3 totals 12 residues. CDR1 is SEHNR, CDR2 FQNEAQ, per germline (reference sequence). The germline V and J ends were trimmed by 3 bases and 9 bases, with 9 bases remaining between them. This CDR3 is CASSFEGGEQFF. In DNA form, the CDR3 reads TGTGCCAGCAGCTTTGAGGGAGGTGAGCAGTTCTTC.

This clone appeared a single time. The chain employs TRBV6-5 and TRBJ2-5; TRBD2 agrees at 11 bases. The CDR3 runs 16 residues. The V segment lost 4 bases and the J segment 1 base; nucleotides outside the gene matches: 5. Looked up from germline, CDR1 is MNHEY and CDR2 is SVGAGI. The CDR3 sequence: CASSSLAGALQETQYF. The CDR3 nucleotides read TGTGCCAGCAGTTCACTAGCGGGAGCCCTCCAAGAGACCCAGTACTTC.